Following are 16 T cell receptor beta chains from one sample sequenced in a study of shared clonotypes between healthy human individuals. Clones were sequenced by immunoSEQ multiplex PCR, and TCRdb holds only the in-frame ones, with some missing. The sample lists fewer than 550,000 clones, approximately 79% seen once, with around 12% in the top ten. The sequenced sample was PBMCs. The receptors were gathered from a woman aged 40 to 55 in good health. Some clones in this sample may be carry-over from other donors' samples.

CDR3 residues: CASSPGTGQYEQYF. Written as DNA, the CDR3 is TGTGCCAGCAGCCCCGGGACAGGGCAATACGAGCAGTACTTC. The J gene is TRBJ2-7, the V gene TRBV4-2; 9 bases are a match to TRBD1. The V and J ends lost 4 bases and 4 bases, in that order; junction bases with no gene match: 5. The germline CDR1 and CDR2 sequences are LGHNA and YNFKEQ. The CDR3 runs to 14 residues.

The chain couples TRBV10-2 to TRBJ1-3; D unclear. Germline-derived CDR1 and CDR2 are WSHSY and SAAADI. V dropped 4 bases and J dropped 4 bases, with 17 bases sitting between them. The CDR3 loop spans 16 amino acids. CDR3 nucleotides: TGCGCCAGCAGTGCAGGCAGACCCTTCTCGGGAAACACCATATATTTT. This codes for CASSAGRPFSGNTIYF.

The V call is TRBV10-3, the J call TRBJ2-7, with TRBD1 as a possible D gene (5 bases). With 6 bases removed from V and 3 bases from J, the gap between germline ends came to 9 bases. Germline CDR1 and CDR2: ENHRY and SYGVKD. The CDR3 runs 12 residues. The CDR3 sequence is CAIRADSYEQYF. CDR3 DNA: TGTGCCATCAGAGCCGACAGCTACGAGCAGTACTTC.

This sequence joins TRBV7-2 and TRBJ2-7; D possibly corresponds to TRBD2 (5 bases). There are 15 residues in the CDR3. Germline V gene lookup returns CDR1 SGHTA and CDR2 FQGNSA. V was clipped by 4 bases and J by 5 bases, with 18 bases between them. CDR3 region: CASSSRGEFWDEQYF. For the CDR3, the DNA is TGTGCCAGCAGCTCCCGGGGTGAATTTTGGGACGAGCAGTACTTC.

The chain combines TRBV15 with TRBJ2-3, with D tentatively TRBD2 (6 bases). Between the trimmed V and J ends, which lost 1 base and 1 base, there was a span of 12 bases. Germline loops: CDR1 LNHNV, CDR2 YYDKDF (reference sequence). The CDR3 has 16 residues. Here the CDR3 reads CATSRVPSEGTDTQYF. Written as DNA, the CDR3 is TGTGCCACCAGCAGAGTCCCTAGCGAGGGCACAGATACGCAGTATTTT.

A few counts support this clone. The CDR3 spells CASKERTGGTYEQYF. The CDR3 DNA follows: TGTGCCAGCAAAGAACGGACAGGGGGCACCTACGAGCAGTACTTC. The rearrangement links TRBV6-1 to TRBJ2-7; 11 bases match TRBD1. The V and J ends lost 7 bases and 2 bases, in that order; junction bases with no gene match: 7. CDR1 MNHNS and CDR2 SASEGT come from the germline V gene. This CDR3 is built from 15 residues.

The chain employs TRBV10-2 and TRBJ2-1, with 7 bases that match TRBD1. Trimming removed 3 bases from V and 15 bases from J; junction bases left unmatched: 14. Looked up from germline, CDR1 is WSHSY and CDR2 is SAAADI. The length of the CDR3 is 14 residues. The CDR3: CASSDLWKDRSPFF. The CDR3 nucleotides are TGCGCCAGCAGTGATCTTTGGAAGGACAGGAGTCCGTTCTTC.

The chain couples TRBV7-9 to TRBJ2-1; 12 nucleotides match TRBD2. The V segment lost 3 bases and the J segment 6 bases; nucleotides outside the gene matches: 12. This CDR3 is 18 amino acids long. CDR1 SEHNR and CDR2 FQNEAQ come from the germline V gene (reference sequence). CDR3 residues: CASSLWLAGGKVGNEQFF. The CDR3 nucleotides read TGTGCCAGCAGCTTGTGGCTAGCGGGAGGGAAAGTTGGCAATGAGCAGTTCTTC.

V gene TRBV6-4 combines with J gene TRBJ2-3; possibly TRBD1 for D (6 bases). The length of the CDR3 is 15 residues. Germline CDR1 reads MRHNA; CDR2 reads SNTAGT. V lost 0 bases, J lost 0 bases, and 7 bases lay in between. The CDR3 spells CASSDSQGSTDTQYF. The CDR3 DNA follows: TGTGCCAGCAGTGACTCGCAGGGGAGCACAGATACGCAGTATTTT.

The DNA for the CDR3 is TGTGCCAGCAGCTTGGGCGGGGTCCTAGCGGGCGCCACAGATACGCAGTATTTT. Its protein is CASSLGGVLAGATDTQYF. The rearrangement links TRBV5-6 to TRBJ2-3, with TRBD2 matching 8 bases. After removal of 0 bases from V and 2 bases from J, the junction contained 11 bases not matched to a gene. CDR3 size: 18 residues. The germline V gene has CDR1 SGHDT and CDR2 YYEEEE.

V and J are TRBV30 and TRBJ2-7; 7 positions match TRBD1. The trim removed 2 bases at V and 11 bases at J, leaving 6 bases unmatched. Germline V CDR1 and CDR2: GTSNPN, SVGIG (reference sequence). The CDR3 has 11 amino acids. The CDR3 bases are TGTGCCTGGAGTCTTGGACAGGAGAAGTACTTC. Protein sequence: CAWSLGQEKYF. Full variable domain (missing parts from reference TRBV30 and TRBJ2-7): SQTIHQWPATLVQPVGSPLSLECTVEGTSNPNLYWYRQAAGRGLQLLFYSVGIGQISSEVPQNLSASRPQDRQFILSSKKLLLSDSGFYLCAWSLGQEKYFGPGTRLTVT.

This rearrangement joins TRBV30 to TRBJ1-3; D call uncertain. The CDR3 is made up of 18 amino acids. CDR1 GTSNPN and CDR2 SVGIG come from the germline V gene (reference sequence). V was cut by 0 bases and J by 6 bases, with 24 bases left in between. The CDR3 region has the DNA TGTGCCTGGAGTGTCCCTCCCTACGCCCTCGGGTTGGAAAACACCATATATTTT. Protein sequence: CAWSVPPYALGLENTIYF. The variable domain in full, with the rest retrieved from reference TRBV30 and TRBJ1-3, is SQTIHQWPATLVQPVGSPLSLECTVEGTSNPNLYWYRQAAGRGLQLLFYSVGIGQISSEVPQNLSASRPQDRQFILSSKKLLLSDSGFYLCAWSVPPYALGLENTIYFGEGSWLTVV.

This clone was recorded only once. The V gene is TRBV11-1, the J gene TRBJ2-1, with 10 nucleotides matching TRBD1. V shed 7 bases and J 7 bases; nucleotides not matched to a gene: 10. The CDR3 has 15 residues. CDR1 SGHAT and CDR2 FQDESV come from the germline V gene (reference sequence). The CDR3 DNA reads TGTGCCAGCATCCCGGGACAGGGGCTGTCTAATGAGCAGTTCTTC. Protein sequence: CASIPGQGLSNEQFF.

The CDR3 nucleotides are TGCAGCGTTGAAGAAACAACAGGGGAGGGCTATGGCTACACCTTC. This codes for CSVEETTGEGYGYTF. The V gene is TRBV29-1, the J gene TRBJ1-2, with TRBD1 matching 7 bases. This CDR3 spans 15 amino acids. Germline CDR1 and CDR2: SQVTM and ANQGSEA. J was trimmed by 4 bases and V by 0 bases; bases with no gene match: 8.

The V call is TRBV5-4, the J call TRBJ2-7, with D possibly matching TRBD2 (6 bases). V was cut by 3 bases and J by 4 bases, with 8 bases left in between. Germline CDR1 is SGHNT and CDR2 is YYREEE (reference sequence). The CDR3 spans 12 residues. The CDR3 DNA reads TGTGCCAGCAGCTGGAGGGGATACGAGCAGTACTTC. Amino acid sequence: CASSWRGYEQYF.

The CDR3 DNA reads as TGCGCCAGCAGCCCCACATGGGGGGAGTTCTACAATGAGCAGTTCTTC. Amino acid sequence: CASSPTWGEFYNEQFF. V is TRBV5-1 and J is TRBJ2-1; D is possibly TRBD2 (6 bases). The CDR3 is 16 amino acids. Germline V CDR1 and CDR2: SGHRS, YFSETQ. The ends were cut back, 4 bases at V and 3 bases at J, with 17 bases in the middle.